The sequence of this T cell receptor (beta chain) was determined in a study of blood T cell repertoires in COVID-19. TCRdb's copy holds only in-frame clones and misses some; the assay was immunoSEQ multiplex PCR. The data hold approximately 290,000 clones, with 90% observed a single time. V lost 3 bases and J lost 2, with 23 bases in between. The CDR3 is 18 residues long. In germline, CDR1 is SGHDN, CDR2 FVKESK. This clone has just one count. Sequences were obtained from PBMCs or T cells enriched from blood (not recorded which). The chain couples TRBV14 to TRBJ2-7; D is perhaps TRBD2 (7 bases). The origin of this receptor is a woman in her twenties or thirties who had recovered from COVID-19. The CDR3 DNA reads TGTGCCAGCAGCCAGGGGGGGGGAAGGACAGCACCTCCCTACGAGCAGTACTTC. Protein: CASSQGGGRTAPPYEQYF.